The rows below give T cell receptor beta chains drawn from one sample of a study of T cell responses to AZD1222 COVID-19 vaccine. Here immunoSEQ multiplex PCR was the method, and the copy in TCRdb shows in-frame clones only, minus some. This sample has some 170,000 clones, with 85% to 90% found just once. The material was peripheral blood, obtained on day 0 of AZD1222 vaccination. The receptors were sampled from an adult in good health. Both conserved end residues are part of each CDR3. D genes are given only for firm matches.

- | TRBJ2-1 | TRBV5-5 | 14 | TGTGCCAGCAGCTTGGCCAGGGTGTGGGATGAGCAGTTCTTC | CASSLARVWDEQFF
- | TRBJ1-3 | TRBV28 | 14 | TGTGCCACCCGACGGGGGGCCTCTGGAAACACCATATATTTT | CATRRGASGNTIYF
- | TRBJ1-5 | TRBV4-3 | 14 | TGCGCCAGCAGCCAAGATGGAGGCAATCAGCCCCAGCATTTT | CASSQDGGNQPQHF
TRBD2 | TRBJ2-3 | TRBV3-1/TRBV3-2 | 16 | TGTGCCAGCAGCCCATCTAGCGGGGTAACCACAGATACGCAGTATTTT | CASSPSSGVTTDTQYF
TRBD1 | TRBJ1-4 | TRBV30 | 14 | TGTGCCTGGAGTAGGGGAACAGGGGGTGAAAAACTGTTTTTT | CAWSRGTGGEKLFF
- | TRBJ1-2 | TRBV28 | 15 | TGTGCCAGCAGTCAAGGACCGCGTTCTAACTATGGCTACACCTTC | CASSQGPRSNYGYTF
- | TRBJ1-6 | TRBV14 | 14 | TGTGCCAGCAGCCAAGCTACAGGGCTTTCACCCCTCCACTTT | CASSQATGLSPLHF
TRBD1 | TRBJ1-4 | TRBV18 | 15 | TGTGCCAGCTCACTCCGGACAGGACAGTGGGAAAAACTGTTTTTT | CASSLRTGQWEKLFF
- | TRBJ1-1 | TRBV11-2 | 13 | TGTGCCAGCAGCTTAGATTGGGGCACTGAAGCTTTCTTT | CASSLDWGTEAFF
- | TRBJ2-5 | TRBV18 | 13 | TGTGCCAGCTCACCAGGGAGGCGGGAGACCCAGTACTTC | CASSPGRRETQYF
- | TRBJ2-4 | TRBV11-2 | 18 | TGTGCCAGCAGCTTAGGGTCGCGGGGAGGGGGTCTAATAAACATTCAGTACTTC | CASSLGSRGGGLINIQYF
- | TRBJ1-2 | TRBV30 | 12 | TGTGCCTGGAGGCCTTGGGGGAGGGGCTACACCTTC | CAWRPWGRGYTF
- | TRBJ2-1 | TRBV10-3 | 16 | TGTGCCATCAGAGACACAGGGGACTCCTCCTACAATGAGCAGTTCTTC | CAIRDTGDSSYNEQFF
- | TRBJ1-2 | TRBV28 | 12 | TGTGCCAGCAGTTTGGGCCGCTATGGCTACACCTTC | CASSLGRYGYTF
- | TRBJ1-4 | TRBV4-1 | 15 | TGCGCCAGCAGCCAAACGGAAACAACTAATGAAAAACTGTTTTTT | CASSQTETTNEKLFF
- | TRBJ1-6 | TRBV5-1 | 14 | TGCGCCAGCAGCTTGCACAGGGTCTCTTCACCCCTCCACTTT | CASSLHRVSSPLHF
- | TRBJ1-1 | TRBV6-6 | 13 | TGTGCCAGCAGTTACTCTTTAGATACTGAAGCTTTCTTT | CASSYSLDTEAFF